This T cell receptor beta chain was captured by sequencing in a study of breast tumors, draining lymph nodes, adjacent tissues (dated by TCRdb to about 2016). In terms of the full investigation: Breast cancer patients provided tumor, adjacent nontumor tissue and axillary lymph nodes, and the study compared the TCR beta repertoires across these three sources. In human breast cancer, the study set out to evaluate how tumor, surrounding tissue and draining lymph node repertoires relate to one another and whether T cells may move between these sites.

What the authors observed across the whole study: The data were considered consistent with most tumor T cells being derived from the lymph node and subsequently expanding within tumor tissue. T-cell repertoire diversity in tumors was found to be lower than in lymph nodes but higher than in nontumor tissue, and preferential V and J gene usage was observed. Rather than being directly demonstrated, the conclusion that tumor T cells originate in lymph nodes was presented as consistent with a hypothesis. In luminal-like breast cancer, tumor and nontumor tissue repertoires resembled each other significantly more than in basal-like breast cancer.

Instrument on record: Illumina HiSeq 2000. TCR beta chain libraries were generated by multiplex PCR amplification. The amplified TCR beta chain products were analyzed by high-throughput sequencing. In TCRdb, the public reads were trimmed at Q25 with fastp and aligned with MiXCR, with productive beta chains retained. Every CDR3 protein is listed once, alongside the most common genes and DNA of its rows. Recorded for this sample are approximately 130,000 distinct CDR3 sequences; 20% to 25% of them occurred a single time. The ten biggest clones cover 2.6% of the sample. Turning to this clonotype: This clone's antigen is unknown. No quality values exist for individual bases; no much larger clone is one base distant.

The lymph node samples were taken from the axillary draining lymph nodes of breast cancer patients. From the cysteine up to the phenylalanine, the CDR3 has a length of 14 residues. The read is trimmed to its CDR3 DNA, 42 bases read in frame from base 1. Per the germline V gene (reference sequence), LNHDA is the CDR1 and SQIVND is the CDR2. Unmatched junction bases come to 9, with V trimmed by 3 bases and J by 8 bases. The TCR originated in a female donor with breast cancer. Some clones in this sample may be carry-over from other donors' samples. Recombination connected TRBV19 to TRBJ2-7; 8 of the junction bases match TRBD2. The sample was axillary lymph node tissue. The DNA is TGTGCCAGTAGTATCTTAGCGGGAACTTACAAGCAGTACTTC. The resulting protein is CASSILAGTYKQYF.